One sample yielded the 4 T cell receptor beta chains listed below, sequenced in a study of T cell repertoires in cytomegalovirus infection. TCRdb re-called the reads with MiXCR, one entry per CDR3 protein. The sample consists of over 300,000 distinct CDR3 sequences, 17% of them appearing once. Input material: PBMCs. The receptors derive from a human donor in good health (CMV status not recorded). Some clones in this sample may be carry-over from other donors' samples.

The chain links TRBV5-1 to TRBJ1-3; D unclear. V was pared by 0 bases and J by 0 bases, with 7 bases between. The length of the CDR3 is 15 residues. Germline V gene data show CDR1 as SGHRS and CDR2 as YFSETQ. CDR3 loop: CASSLGWNSGNTIYF. For the CDR3, the DNA is TGCGCCAGCAGCTTGGGTTGGAACTCTGGAAACACCATATATTTT.

This clonotype has a handful of counts. V is TRBV2 and J is TRBJ1-6, with D unclear. V lost 0 bases, J lost 10 bases, and 7 bases lay in between. Per germline, CDR1 SNHLY and CDR2 FYNNEI. The CDR3 spans 13 residues. This chain's CDR3 is CASSEAVGSPLHF. The CDR3 DNA is TGTGCCAGCAGTGAAGCCGTTGGCTCACCCCTCCACTTT.

The V gene is TRBV28, the J gene TRBJ1-1; possibly TRBD1 for D (6 bases). Per the germline V gene, CDR1 is MDHEN and CDR2 is SYDVKM. CDR3 length: 11 amino acids. V was shortened by 10 bases and J by 4 bases, with 10 bases between the two germline ends. For the CDR3, the DNA is TGTGCCAACACAGGGTTCACTGAAGCTTTCTTT. This translates into CANTGFTEAFF.

This clonotype showed up many times. J is TRBJ1-1 and V is TRBV7-2; D is possibly TRBD1 (5 bases). The germline V gene encodes CDR1 SGHTA and CDR2 FQGNSA. V was trimmed by 5 bases and J by 5 bases, leaving 18 bases between them. CDR3 size: 15 residues. The CDR3 reads CASSQGGAGLTEAFF. CDR3 nucleotides: TGTGCCAGCAGCCAAGGAGGGGCAGGGTTAACTGAAGCTTTCTTT. The complete variable domain, with remaining parts taken from reference TRBV7-2 and TRBJ1-1, reads GAGVSQSPSNKVTEKGKDVELRCDPISGHTALYWYRQSLGQGLEFLIYFQGNSAPDKSGLPSDRFSAERTGGSVSTLTIQRTQQEDSAVYLCASSQGGAGLTEAFFGQGTRLTVV.